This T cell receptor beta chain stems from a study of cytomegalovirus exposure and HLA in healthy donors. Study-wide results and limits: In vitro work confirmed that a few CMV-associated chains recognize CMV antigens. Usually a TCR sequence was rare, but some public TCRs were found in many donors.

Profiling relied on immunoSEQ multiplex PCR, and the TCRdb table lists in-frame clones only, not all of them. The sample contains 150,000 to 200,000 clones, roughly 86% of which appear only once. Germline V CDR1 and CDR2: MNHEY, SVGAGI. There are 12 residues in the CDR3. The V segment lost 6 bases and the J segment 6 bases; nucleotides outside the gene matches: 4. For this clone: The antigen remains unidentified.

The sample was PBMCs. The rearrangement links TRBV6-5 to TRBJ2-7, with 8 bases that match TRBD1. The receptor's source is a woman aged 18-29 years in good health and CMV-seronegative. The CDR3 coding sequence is TGTGCCAGCAGCCGGACAGGGACCGAGCAGTACTTC. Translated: CASSRTGTEQYF.